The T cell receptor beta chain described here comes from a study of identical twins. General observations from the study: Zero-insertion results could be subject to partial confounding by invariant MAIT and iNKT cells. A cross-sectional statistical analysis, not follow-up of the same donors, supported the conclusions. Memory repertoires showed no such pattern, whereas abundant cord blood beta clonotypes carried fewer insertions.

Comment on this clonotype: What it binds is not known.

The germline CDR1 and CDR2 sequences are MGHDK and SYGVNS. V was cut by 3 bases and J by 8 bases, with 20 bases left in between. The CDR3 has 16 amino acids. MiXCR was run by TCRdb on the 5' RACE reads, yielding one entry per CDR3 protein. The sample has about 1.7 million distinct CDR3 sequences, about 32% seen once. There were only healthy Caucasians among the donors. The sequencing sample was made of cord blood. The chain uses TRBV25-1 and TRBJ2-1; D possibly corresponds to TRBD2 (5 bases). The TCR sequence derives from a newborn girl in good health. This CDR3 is CASSDPAGESGDEQFF. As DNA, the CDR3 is TGTGCCAGCAGTGATCCCGCGGGCGAGTCCGGCGATGAGCAGTTCTTC. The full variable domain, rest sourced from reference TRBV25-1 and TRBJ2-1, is EADIYQTPRYLVIGTGKKITLECSQTMGHDKMYWYQQDPGMELHLIHYSYGVNSTEKGDLSSESTVSRIRTEHFPLTLESARPSHTSQYLCASSDPAGESGDEQFFGPGTRLTVL.